This note documents a single T cell receptor beta chain sequence. The antigen is not known. The sample is drawn from a study of cytomegalovirus exposure and HLA in healthy donors. Whole-study context: A preliminary data release comprised 80 million or so unique TCRs obtained from HLA-typed donors. Study results and caveats: In an earlier analysis, most TCR beta V segments were productive about 90% or about 30% of the time. CMV serostatus stood as the only immune exposure information on hand.

60 Vbeta and 13 Jbeta primers were used in PCR. The protocol was immunoSEQ multiplex PCR, while the TCRdb copy is restricted to in-frame clones and leaves out a portion. The table shows about 130,000 clones, with roughly 78% occurring only once. Per germline, CDR1 SGHTA and CDR2 FQGNSA. The CDR3 is made up of 12 amino acids. V was pared by 5 bases and J by 11 bases, with 9 bases of the junction left unmatched. The TCR sequence derives from a man aged 30 to 45 in good health and CMV-seropositive. The rearrangement joins TRBV7-2 to TRBJ2-7; 7 bases are shared with TRBD2. Sequenced material: PBMCs. In DNA form, the CDR3 reads TGTGCCAGCAGCAAGAAAGATCGGGAGGAGTACTTC. Translating gives CASSKKDREEYF.